The T cell receptor beta chain under discussion was sequenced for a study of cytomegalovirus exposure and HLA in healthy donors. Findings of the study overall: Rare TCR sequences dominated, though some public TCRs recurred in many donors. A classifier reportedly called cytomegalovirus status with high sensitivity and specificity.

Worth noting for this clone: What it binds is not known.

The validation cohort, a group of 120 subjects, included the donors and was separate from the roughly 620-subject first cohort. In germline, CDR1 is LGHNA, CDR2 YSLEER. With 4 bases clipped from V and 8 bases from J, the junction kept 7 bases outside the gene matches. The CDR3 has 14 residues. Method: immunoSEQ multiplex PCR; TCRdb's copy keeps in-frame clones and lacks some. The data hold more than 150,000 clones, with around four fifths observed a single time. The sample taken for sequencing was PBMCs. This clonotype was sampled from a man younger than 30 in good health and CMV-seropositive. The chain couples TRBV4-3 to TRBJ1-4, with 7 bases lining up with TRBD1. DNA of the CDR3: TGCGCCAGCAGCCGGAACCTACAGGGGGAAAAACTGTTTTTT. It translates to CASSRNLQGEKLFF.